Sequencing of this T cell receptor beta chain was carried out in a study of Graves' ophthalmopathy and Graves' hyperthyroidism. Study summary: Investigators collected peripheral blood at initial diagnosis, before any treatment was given. Overall study findings and caveats: Ophthalmopathy progression prediction by the model yielded a sensitivity of around 68% and a specificity of approximately 77%.

CDR3 size: 16 residues. Trimming removed 6 bases from V and 1 base from J; junction bases left unmatched: 6. Every ophthalmopathy donor presented moderate-to-severe activity, CAS ≥3, NOSPECS ≥4 and duration under 3 months. Diagnoses were established from clinical symptoms, serum thyroxine, TRAb, thyroid ultrasound and orbital computed tomography. This clonotype was detected only a few times. The target antigen is unknown. Investigators amplified TCR beta CDR3 regions from RNA transcripts. The workflow started with a first-round RT-PCR run with HTBI primers and then moved on to a second-round multiplex PCR. TCRdb called the multiplex PCR reads again in MiXCR, with one record for every CDR3 protein. The sample holds 360,000 or so distinct CDR3 sequences, around 17% seen once.

The specimen was peripheral blood. The rearrangement links TRBV12-3 or TRBV12-4 to TRBJ2-7, with 13 nucleotides matching TRBD2. The sequence was obtained from a woman aged 18-29 years with Graves' ophthalmopathy. CDR3 DNA sequence: TGTGCCAGCAGCCCAGGGACTAGCGGGATTTCCTACGAGCAGTACTTC. Its protein product is CASSPGTSGISYEQYF.